The clone carrying this T cell receptor beta chain has more than one count but fewer than ten. Antigen: not known. This specimen comes from a study of post-analysis software for immune sequencing data. Study information: Courses of disease covered relapsing-remitting, secondary progressive and progressive-relapsing multiple sclerosis. Whole-study results and caveats: Samples prepared in the same batch strongly co-clustered by F measure. Multiple sclerosis patients showed significantly lower normalized Chao1 diversity than controls did. A handful of TRBV segments occurring more often in patients than controls included TRBV5-6, TRBV5-1 and TRBV20-1.

The germline CDR1 and CDR2 sequences are LGHNA and YNFKEQ. Trimming cost V 3 bases and J 5 bases; bases outside gene matches: 14. There are 17 residues in the CDR3. Sequencing libraries made from TCR beta cDNA carried unique molecular identifiers. T cells numbering about 1 to 10 million gave rise to 500,000 to 600,000 cDNA molecules. TCRdb ran MiXCR on the PCR reads and lists one entry per CDR3 protein. The table lists roughly 800,000 distinct CDR3 sequences, 46% of them singletons. The chain recombines TRBV4-2 with TRBJ2-3; 7 bases are a match to TRBD2. The source is a girl aged 10 to 17 with multiple sclerosis. The sample consisted of blood. CDR3 DNA sequence: TGTGCCAGCAGCCACCCCGGGACTGGCGGGAGAGTAGATACGCAGTATTTT. Its translation: CASSHPGTGGRVDTQYF.